A selection of T cell receptor beta chains follows, all from one sample in a study of sequential checkpoint blockade in melanoma. TCRdb's table, derived via immunoSEQ multiplex PCR, lists solely in-frame clones and lacks some. The sample shows around 21,000 clones, roughly four fifths of them seen only once. The input for sequencing was CD8+ T cells sorted from blood (inferred from file names), taken from a patient given nivolumab and ipilimumab in sequence. The receptor set was obtained from a human donor with melanoma. Each CDR3 is given without its conserved first and last residue. Each record gives: CDR3 protein, V gene.

CDR3aa: ASSIGGADTDTQY; v_gene: TRBV7-3
CDR3aa: ASSERGVPGRQETQY; v_gene: TRBV2
CDR3aa: ASFPTIMNTEAF; v_gene: TRBV27
CDR3aa: ASSRLSSYGYT; v_gene: TRBV7-8
CDR3aa: ASSSPTSGGTDTQY; v_gene: TRBV6-5
CDR3aa: ASSLDLRGTYEQY; v_gene: TRBV11-2
CDR3aa: ASAVGGGSYNSPLH; v_gene: TRBV7-3
CDR3aa: ASSVELAGPDTQY; v_gene: TRBV9
CDR3aa: SVEDAGFGTEAF; v_gene: TRBV29-1
CDR3aa: ASSLERHRPYNEQF; v_gene: TRBV5-6
CDR3aa: ASSLKRSGANVLT; v_gene: TRBV7-3
CDR3aa: ASSLSEGNTEAF; v_gene: TRBV27
CDR3aa: ASSLPLREGNNEQF; v_gene: TRBV11-3
CDR3aa: ASSSSGGGYEQY; v_gene: TRBV27
CDR3aa: ASSFSGSSYEQY; v_gene: TRBV5-5
CDR3aa: ASSQQPGLAATDTQY; v_gene: TRBV4-2